This T cell receptor (beta chain) was sequenced in a study of blood T cell repertoires in COVID-19. Study-wide background: COVID-19 samples collected from the United States, Italy and Spain covered acute and convalescent phases. Sample material is recorded as cDNA or gDNA derived from T cells, B-cell-depleted T cells, or PBMCs.

The germline CDR1 and CDR2 sequences are SQVTM and ANQGSEA. V dropped 0 bases and J dropped 4; count of bases not matched to a gene: 8. The CDR3 consists of 16 residues. Per the study methods: Estimation of nucleated cell counts relied on the amplification of reference gene primers. Only in-frame clones appear in the TCRdb table, and some are missing; sequencing was by immunoSEQ multiplex PCR. V and J calls and clone size are those listed in that table; D and trimming were worked out from the DNA. The sample has some 300,000 clones, 70% to 90% seen once; the top ten hold 1.3%. The material sequenced was peripheral blood. This sequence was found in a man in his sixties or seventies with acute or convalescent COVID-19. The rearrangement links TRBV29-1 to TRBJ2-1; TRBD2 agrees at 8 bases. CDR3 amino acids: CSVEDSGTRLYNEQFF. CDR3 in DNA: TGCAGCGTTGAAGACTCCGGGACTAGACTTTACAATGAGCAGTTCTTC.